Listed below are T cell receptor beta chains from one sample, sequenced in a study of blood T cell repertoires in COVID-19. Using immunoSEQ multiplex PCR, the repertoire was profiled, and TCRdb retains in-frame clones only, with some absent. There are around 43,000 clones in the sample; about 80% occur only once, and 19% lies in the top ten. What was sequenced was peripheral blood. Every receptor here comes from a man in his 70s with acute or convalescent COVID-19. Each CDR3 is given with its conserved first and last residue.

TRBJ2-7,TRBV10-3,CAISDARAGQGLYEQYF
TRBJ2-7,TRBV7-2,CASSFYTASYEQYF
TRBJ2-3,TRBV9,CASTTWGQSDTQYF
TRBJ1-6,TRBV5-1,CASSKGDRANSPLHF
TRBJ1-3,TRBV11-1,CASSLKGATNTIYF
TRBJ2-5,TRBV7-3,CASSLTGGETQYF
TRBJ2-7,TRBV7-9,CASSLDRGGIYEQYF
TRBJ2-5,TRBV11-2,CASSARTGRAGTQYF
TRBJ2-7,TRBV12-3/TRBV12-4,CASSQKNEQYF
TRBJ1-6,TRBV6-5,CASSYYTSDSPLHF
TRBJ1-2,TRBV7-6,CASSLEGGLLYGYTF
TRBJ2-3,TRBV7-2,CASSGLASTDTQYF
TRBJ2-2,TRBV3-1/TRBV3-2,CASSPISGQGGAGELFF
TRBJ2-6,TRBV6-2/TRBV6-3,CASSYSNSGANVLTF
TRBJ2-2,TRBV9,CASSFSGEWTGELFF